This T cell receptor (beta chain) was documented in a study of T cells in women clearing cervical HPV infection. Background on the study: Case blood drawn at lesion detection; control blood after infection cleared. Case blood was drawn a median approximately 150 days after lesion detection. Overall study findings and caveats: Each sample's T-cell count was unknown, possibly confounding richness. Repertoire richness, not evenness, was significantly elevated in CIN3+ cases versus controls.

Profiled with immunoSEQ multiplex PCR; TCRdb holds only in-frame clones, not every one. The table lists around 31,000 clones. V lost 3 bases and J lost 7, with 16 bases in between. The CDR3 has 14 amino acids. Germline loops: CDR1 SGHRS, CDR2 YFSETQ. As concerns this clone: As yet, its antigen is unknown. Read coverage stops 3 residues before the CDR3 terminus; the germline J gene supplies the remainder.

The sequenced sample consisted of blood buffy coat. J is TRBJ1-1 and V is TRBV5-1, with a tentative D call TRBD1 (5 bases). This receptor was identified in a woman between 18 and 70 years old with a cervical HPV16 infection that either progressed to CIN3+ or cleared (not recorded which). The CDR3 loop reads CASSYSLRVNEAFF. Partial CDR3 DNA: TGCGCCAGCAGCTATTCGCTCAGGGTTAATGAA. Full variable domain (remainder filled in from reference TRBV5-1 and TRBJ1-1): KAGVTQTPRYLIKTRGQQVTLSCSPISGHRSVSWYQQTPGQGLQFLFEYFSETQRNKGNFPGRFSGRQFSNSRSEMNVSTLELGDSALYLCASSYSLRVNEAFFGQGTRLTVV.